This T cell receptor beta chain was observed in a study of T-cell reconstitution after alpha-beta-depleted transplantation in children. Preparation of the TCRbeta library used unique molecular identifiers. TCRdb re-analysed the PCR reads in MiXCR, keeping a single row per CDR3 protein. The data hold almost 400,000 distinct CDR3 sequences, with over 20% observed a single time. There are 15 residues in the CDR3. V lost 0 bases and J lost 10, with 15 bases in between. From germline, CDR1 is ENHRY and CDR2 SYGVKD. Ten or more counts support this clonotype. This specimen consisted of PBMCs from the stem cell graft donor, obtained from the stem cell graft. The chain joins TRBV10-3 to TRBJ1-4, with a tentative D call TRBD1 (6 bases). This clonotype was sampled from a human donor who donated a stem cell graft to a child with acute myeloid leukemia. CDR3 nucleotides: TGTGCCATCAGTGAGTCTGTCAAACAGGGCGGAAAACTGTTTTTT. This sequence encodes CAISESVKQGGKLFF.